The 23 T cell receptor beta chains below were found in one sample sequenced in a study of metastatic and nonmetastatic thyroid tumors. Each patient came to thyroid surgery without any prior treatment (of any kind). TCRdb re-processed the PCR reads through MiXCR. The data hold more than 40,000 clones, with roughly 27% observed a single time. Sequenced sample: blood. These TCRs come from a male donor with papillary thyroid cancer or a benign thyroid nodule (not recorded which). Some clones in this sample may be carry-over from other donors' samples.

Ten or more counts support this clone. The rearrangement joins TRBV5-4 to TRBJ2-7, with a weak D call TRBD1 (6 bases). The germline gives CDR1 SGHNT, CDR2 YYREEE (reference sequence). The germline V and J ends were trimmed by 4 bases and 5 bases, with 19 bases remaining between them. The CDR3 runs 15 residues. CDR3 region: CASSPTGNVAHEQYF. CDR3 coding DNA: TGTGCCAGCAGCCCGACAGGTAATGTCGCCCACGAGCAGTACTTC.

As for this clone: One end of the junction fails to match germline, which may point to a read error. The chain has TRBV7-9 and TRBJ1-5; D unclear. Germline loops: CDR1 SEHNR, CDR2 FQNEAQ (reference sequence). This CDR3 comprises 15 residues. The CDR3 spells CASILWEYSNQPQHF. For the CDR3, the DNA is TGTGCCAGCATCTTATGGGAGTATAGCAATCAGCCCCAGCATTTT. Using reference TRBV7-9 and TRBJ1-5 for the parts outside the CDR3, the full variable domain is DTGVSQNPRHKITKRGQNVTFRCDPISEHNRLYWYRQTLGQGPEFLTYFQNEAQLEKSRLLSDRFSAERPKGSFSTLEIQRTEQGDSAMYLCASILWEYSNQPQHFGDGTRLSIL.

This clone occurred a few times. The CDR3: CASSELLWGDGYTF. CDR3 DNA sequence: TGTGCCAGCAGTGAACTCCTTTGGGGGGATGGCTACACCTTC. V is TRBV6-1 and J is TRBJ1-2; perhaps TRBD1 as D (5 bases). This CDR3 comprises 14 residues. Trimming took 2 bases from V and 6 from J, leaving 13 bases between them. CDR1 is MNHNS and CDR2 is SASEGT in the germline V gene.

This clone was observed many times. This rearrangement joins TRBV20-1 to TRBJ2-6; the D gene is possibly TRBD1 (5 bases). The V and J ends lost 2 bases and 2 bases respectively, with 7 bases between them. Germline loops: CDR1 DFQATT, CDR2 SNEGSKA (reference sequence). This CDR3 is 14 amino acids long. DNA of the CDR3: TGCAGTGCTAGAATCAGGGCTGGGGCCAACGTCCTGACTTTC. It encodes CSARIRAGANVLTF.

This clone was seen repeatedly, ten times or more. The chain combines TRBV2 with TRBJ2-3, with 7 bases lining up with TRBD2. The junction had 6 bases not matched to a gene; V was cut back by 3 bases and J by 6 bases. Germline V gene lookup returns CDR1 SNHLY and CDR2 FYNNEI. CDR3 size: 14 residues. The CDR3 DNA reads TGTGCCAGCAGTGACGCGGGAGAAGGTGATACGCAGTATTTT. It encodes CASSDAGEGDTQYF.

This clone was seen ten or more times. V usage is TRBV10-2 and J usage is TRBJ2-2, with 9 positions matching TRBD1. CDR3 length equals 15 residues. Germline-derived CDR1 and CDR2 are WSHSY and SAAADI. The ends lost 5 bases at V and 0 bases at J; junction bases unmatched: 1. CDR3: CASSRTGANTGELFF. CDR3 DNA sequence: TGCGCCAGCAGTAGGACAGGGGCGAACACCGGGGAGCTGTTTTTT.

This clone was counted ten times or more. The V and J genes are TRBV7-2 and TRBJ1-1, with D uncertain. Germline-derived CDR1 and CDR2 are SGHTA and FQGNSA. V was cut by 0 bases and J by 2 bases, with 16 bases left in between. This CDR3 is built from 17 residues. The CDR3 region is CASSLAATAFTNTEAFF. CDR3 coding DNA: TGTGCCAGCAGCTTAGCCGCTACCGCCTTCACAAACACTGAAGCTTTCTTT. The full variable domain, with the rest looked up from reference TRBV7-2 and TRBJ1-1, is GAGVSQSPSNKVTEKGKDVELRCDPISGHTALYWYRQSLGQGLEFLIYFQGNSAPDKSGLPSDRFSAERTGGSVSTLTIQRTQQEDSAVYLCASSLAATAFTNTEAFFGQGTRLTVV.

Ten or more counts support this clone. Additional DNA sequences in this sample encode the identical CDR3. The V and J genes are TRBV28 and TRBJ2-7; perhaps TRBD1 as D (6 bases). Trimming shortened V by 2 bases and J by 3 bases, and 17 bases separated the two germline ends. The CDR3 has 16 amino acids. The germline V gene has CDR1 MDHEN and CDR2 SYDVKM. DNA for the CDR3: TGTGCCAGCAGTTTAATGGGGGCAGCCGGACTCTACGAGCAGTACTTC. Protein sequence: CASSLMGAAGLYEQYF.

The genes are TRBV6-1 and TRBJ2-7; 7 nucleotides line up with TRBD1. With V trimmed by 6 bases and J by 2 bases, 10 bases remained unmatched. Germline V gene lookup returns CDR1 MNHNS and CDR2 SASEGT. The CDR3 runs to 15 residues. The CDR3 DNA reads as TGTGCCAGCAGACTAGGGACAGCAGGCGCCTACGAGCAGTACTTC. It encodes CASRLGTAGAYEQYF.

The genes are TRBV6-5 and TRBJ2-6, with TRBD1 matching over 8 bases. The V gene end was trimmed by 0 bases and the J gene end by 6 bases; junction bases not matched to a gene: 7. The CDR3 spans 17 residues. From germline, CDR1 is MNHEY and CDR2 SVGAGI. The CDR3 loop is CASSYSLVDRAANVLTF. The CDR3 DNA reads as TGTGCCAGCAGTTACTCCCTGGTGGACAGGGCGGCCAACGTCCTGACTTTC.

This clone was detected once. At one end the junction does not follow the germline gene, possibly because of a read error. The chain combines TRBV7-4 with TRBJ1-3; D gene uncertain. Germline V CDR1 and CDR2: SGHVT, SQSDAQ. CDR3 length: 14 residues. CDR3 DNA: TGTGGCAGCAGCGTACTCGGAACTGGAAACACGATATATTTT. Its protein is CGSSVLGTGNTIYF.

This clone was counted ten times or more. Possible read error: a much larger clone is one base away. The chain carries TRBV28 and TRBJ1-5; D is unclear. The CDR3 is 11 amino acids. Germline V lookup: CDR1 MDHEN, CDR2 SYDVKM. The CDR3 is CASTDGRPRHF. The CDR3 nucleotides read TGTGCCAGCACCGACGGCCGGCCCCGGCATTTT.

The gene calls are TRBV13 and TRBJ1-6; no definite D call. This CDR3 comprises 13 residues. The germline V and J ends were trimmed by 4 bases and 9 bases, with 10 bases remaining between them. Germline loops: CDR1 PRHDT, CDR2 FYEKMQ (reference sequence). The DNA of the CDR3 is TGTGCCAGCAGCTCACGGGCAGGTTCACCCCTCCACTTT. This sequence encodes CASSSRAGSPLHF.

This clone was seen repeatedly, ten times or more. The V and J genes are TRBV9 and TRBJ2-2, with D unresolved. Germline lookup yields CDR1 SGDLS and CDR2 YYNGEE. The CDR3 has 16 amino acids. Trimming removed 4 bases at V and 0 bases at J, with 13 bases between. In DNA, the CDR3 is TGTGCCAGCAGCCGCACTAAAGCCCCGAACACCGGGGAGCTGTTTTTT. It yields the protein CASSRTKAPNTGELFF.

Concerning this clone: The CDR3 carries no conserved terminal phenylalanine or tryptophan, so it likely arises from a read error. The rearrangement links TRBV6-1 to TRBJ1-1; D is uncertain. The CDR3 spans 11 residues. V lost 7 bases, J lost 8 bases, and 11 bases lay in between. CDR1 is MNHNS and CDR2 is SASEGT in the germline V gene. The CDR3 here is CASMGPTEAFY. DNA of the CDR3: TGTGCCAGCATGGGCCCAACGGAAGCTTTCTAT.

The rearrangement links TRBV7-2 to TRBJ2-3; 10 nucleotides match TRBD1. With 0 bases clipped from V and 2 bases from J, the junction kept 2 bases outside the gene matches. CDR3 size: 16 residues. Germline V gene sequence: CDR1 SGHTA, CDR2 FQGNSA. The CDR3: CASSLAGQGTTDTQYF. In DNA form, the CDR3 reads TGTGCCAGCAGCTTAGCGGGACAGGGGACCACAGATACGCAGTATTTT.

This clone was picked up a small number of times. V gene TRBV28 combines with J gene TRBJ1-2; D remains ambiguous. Germline-derived CDR1 and CDR2 are MDHEN and SYDVKM. The CDR3 sequence is 13 residues long. V was cut by 3 bases and J by 6 bases, with 11 bases left in between. The CDR3 loop reads CASSLVPQHGYTF. CDR3 DNA sequence: TGTGCCAGCAGTTTGGTCCCTCAGCATGGCTACACCTTC.

This clone is judged medium-sized. The rearrangement joins TRBV4-1 to TRBJ2-7; D gene unclear. In germline, CDR1 is MGHRA, CDR2 YSYEKL. V was cut by 0 bases and J by 2 bases, with 14 bases left in between. The CDR3 consists of 16 residues. The CDR3 coding sequence is TGCGCCAGCAGCCAAGACGAGAACCTAAGGGCCTACGAGCAGTACTTC. Its translation is CASSQDENLRAYEQYF.

A word on this clone: An end of the junction differs from the germline gene, which may be a read error. The chain combines TRBV2 with TRBJ2-7; the D gene is possibly TRBD1 (5 bases). Germline V gives CDR1 SNHLY, CDR2 FYNNEI. The CDR3 totals 12 residues. The CDR3 protein is CARRQLGSEQDF. CDR3 DNA sequence: TGTGCCAGGCGACAGTTGGGAAGCGAGCAGGACTTC.

Only a few counts were recorded for this clone. V and J are TRBV6-1 and TRBJ2-2, with D possibly matching TRBD2 (6 bases). The CDR3 totals 15 residues. Germline loops: CDR1 MNHNS, CDR2 SASEGT. V gave up 7 bases and J gave up 1 base, with 13 bases separating them. Here the CDR3 DNA reads TGTGCCAGCACCCCGGAGGGCCTGAACACCGGGGAGCTGTTTTTT. This sequence encodes CASTPEGLNTGELFF.

This clone was detected only a few times. The chain carries TRBV6-1 and TRBJ1-5; D remains ambiguous. Germline V CDR1 and CDR2: MNHNS, SASEGT. Trimming cost V 7 bases and J 9 bases, with 25 bases left between them. The CDR3 contains 16 residues. Here the CDR3 reads CASIEGGSRVDLPQHF. The CDR3 region has the DNA TGTGCCAGCATTGAGGGTGGTTCTCGTGTTGATTTGCCCCAGCATTTT.

As concerns this clone: The junction shows a germline mismatch at one end, possibly a read error. The chain has TRBV6-1 and TRBJ1-1; TRBD1 agrees at 7 bases. The CDR3 is 14 amino acids. In germline, CDR1 is MNHNS, CDR2 SASEGT. As DNA, the CDR3 is TGTGCCAGCACCAGGGGGACTGGTGTCCCTGAAGCTTTATTT. It specifies CASTRGTGVPEALF.

This clone has a count of ten or more. A much larger clonotype is one base distant, so this may be a read error. The chain carries TRBV6-1 and TRBJ2-3, with D possibly matching TRBD2 (7 bases). Germline V CDR1 and CDR2: MNHNS, SASEGT. Trimming left V 7 bases short and J 4 bases short, with 18 bases between. The CDR3 totals 15 residues. CDR3 nucleotide sequence: TGTGCCAGCATGAGGGAAGGGGGGGTTGCAGATACGCAGTATTTT. Its protein product is CASMREGGVADTQYF.